Listed below are T cell receptor beta chains from one sample, sequenced in a study of shared clonotypes between healthy human individuals. Sequencing was performed with immunoSEQ multiplex PCR; in TCRdb, only in-frame clones are kept and a portion is missing. The table has over 850,000 clones, about 84% seen once. Sequencing used memory CD4+ T cells from PBMCs. These receptors all come from a man aged 18 to 29 in good health. Some clones in this sample may be carry-over from other donors' samples. CDR3s include the opening cysteine and the closing phenylalanine or tryptophan. Fields, in order: CDR3 length, D gene, V gene, clone size, J gene, CDR3 protein, CDR3 DNA. The D gene is left open where the match is weak. Size values are once, few and many counts, or a class for expanded clones, and some rows have none.

13	NA	TRBV28	NA	TRBJ2-1	CASRTGTYNEQFF	TGTGCCAGCAGGACTGGAACCTACAATGAGCAGTTCTTC
12	NA	TRBV28	few	TRBJ1-1	CASTKLNTEAFF	TGTGCCAGCACAAAGTTGAACACTGAAGCTTTCTTT
19	NA	TRBV4-1	once	TRBJ1-5	CASSPILGGGGAYGQPQHF	TGCGCCAGCAGCCCAATTCTGGGAGGTGGGGGGGCTTATGGTCAGCCCCAGCATTTT
11	NA	TRBV9	NA	TRBJ2-7	CASSRVDEQYF	TGTGCCAGCAGCCGGGTGGACGAGCAGTACTTC
13	NA	TRBV28	few	TRBJ2-5	CASSFWQSETQYF	TGTGCCAGCAGTTTCTGGCAGTCCGAGACCCAGTACTTC
15	NA	TRBV28	NA	TRBJ2-1	CASSSKAQVYNEQFF	TGTGCCAGCAGTTCGAAGGCCCAGGTATACAATGAGCAGTTCTTC
14	NA	TRBV19	NA	TRBJ2-7	CASSLAGTANEQYF	TGTGCCAGTAGCCTAGCCGGGACGGCAAACGAGCAGTACTTC
14	NA	TRBV7-9	NA	TRBJ1-3	CASSPTGFANTIYF	TGTGCCAGCAGCCCAACAGGGTTCGCGAACACCATATATTTT
18	TRBD1	TRBV5-4	NA	TRBJ2-2	CASSFVLFGTGSAGELFF	TGTGCCAGCAGCTTCGTCCTCTTCGGGACAGGGAGCGCCGGGGAGCTGTTTTTT
15	NA	TRBV30	NA	TRBJ1-5	CAWSGRALGGQPQHF	TGTGCCTGGAGTGGGAGGGCCCTCGGGGGACAGCCCCAGCATTTT
15	NA	TRBV18	many	TRBJ2-5	CASSLQGNSQETQYF	TGTGCCAGCTCACTTCAGGGTAATAGCCAAGAGACCCAGTACTTC
14	NA	TRBV6-6	few	TRBJ1-2	CASSLDRTNYGYTF	TGTGCCAGCAGCCTCGACAGGACAAACTATGGCTACACCTTC
12	NA	TRBV11-3	NA	TRBJ2-2	CASMSNTGELFF	TGTGCCAGCATGTCGAACACCGGGGAGCTGTTTTTT
14	NA	TRBV19	NA	TRBJ1-3	CASSVGFSGNTIYF	TGTGCCAGTAGTGTCGGGTTCTCTGGAAACACCATATATTTT
14	NA	TRBV11-1	NA	TRBJ1-1	CASSLTRGNTEAFF	TGTGCCAGCAGCTTAACCAGGGGGAACACTGAAGCTTTCTTT
15	NA	TRBV5-6	NA	TRBJ1-3	CASSLAPGRANTIYF	TGTGCCAGCAGCTTGGCCCCGGGCAGGGCAAACACCATATATTTT
14	NA	TRBV28	NA	TRBJ1-6	CASTPRVQLSSLHF	TGTGCCAGCACCCCACGGGTCCAGCTTAGTTCCCTCCACTTT
16	TRBD1	TRBV18	NA	TRBJ1-1	CASSPSVRGTNTEAFF	TGTGCCAGCTCACCAAGTGTCAGGGGGACGAACACTGAAGCTTTCTTT
15	NA	TRBV11-3	NA	TRBJ2-2	CASSFGGTNTGELFF	TGTGCCAGCAGCTTTGGCGGGACGAACACCGGGGAGCTGTTTTTT
13	NA	TRBV29-1	once	TRBJ1-1	CSVADSRNTEAFF	TGCAGCGTTGCGGACAGCCGGAACACTGAAGCTTTCTTT
15	TRBD1	TRBV6-5	NA	TRBJ2-1	CASRRKTGMNNEQFF	TGTGCCAGCAGGAGAAAGACAGGGATGAACAATGAGCAGTTCTTC
16	NA	TRBV27	NA	TRBJ2-7	CASSLSYSRVAYEQYF	TGTGCCAGCAGTTTATCGTACAGCCGGGTGGCCTACGAGCAGTACTTC
16	NA	TRBV2	few	TRBJ2-7	CASSAGQLVSDYEQYF	TGTGCCAGCAGCGCGGGACAGTTGGTGTCGGACTACGAGCAGTACTTC
13	TRBD1	TRBV25-1	NA	TRBJ1-1	CASSVFQGAEAFF	TGTGCCAGCAGTGTCTTCCAGGGGGCTGAAGCTTTCTTT
15	NA	TRBV9	NA	TRBJ2-7	CASSPQGGKGYEQYF	TGTGCCAGCAGCCCCCAGGGGGGTAAGGGCTACGAGCAGTACTTC
15	NA	TRBV18	NA	TRBJ2-7	CASSPYGQGVHEQYF	TGTGCCAGCTCACCATACGGTCAGGGAGTGCACGAGCAGTACTTC
14	TRBD1	TRBV28	NA	TRBJ2-5	CASSQTGGSETQYF	TGTGCCAGCAGTCAAACAGGGGGCTCTGAGACCCAGTACTTC
16	NA	TRBV7-2	NA	TRBJ1-1	CASRDTQHAENTEAFF	TGTGCCAGCAGGGATACACAACATGCGGAGAACACTGAAGCTTTCTTT
14	NA	TRBV29-1	NA	TRBJ1-5	CSVRTANSNQPQHF	TGCAGCGTTCGGACTGCTAATAGCAATCAGCCCCAGCATTTT
12	NA	TRBV10-3	NA	TRBJ1-3	CAISEFRGTIYF	TGTGCCATCAGTGAGTTTCGGGGCACCATATATTTT
15	NA	TRBV11-2	NA	TRBJ2-3	CASSSRGTYTDTQYF	TGTGCCAGCAGCTCGAGAGGGACCTACACAGATACGCAGTATTTT
15	TRBD1	TRBV4-1	NA	TRBJ2-1	CASSQDRGQYNEQFF	TGCGCCAGCAGCCAAGATAGGGGGCAATACAATGAGCAGTTCTTC
16	TRBD2	TRBV7-9	NA	TRBJ2-5	CASSLLGAGYQETQYF	TGTGCCAGCAGCTTATTGGGAGCGGGATACCAAGAGACCCAGTACTTC
15	NA	TRBV11-2	many	TRBJ2-7	CASSLAGKPSGEQYF	TGTGCCAGCAGCTTAGCCGGGAAACCCTCGGGCGAGCAGTACTTC
17	TRBD2	TRBV9	NA	TRBJ2-1	CASSVGAASGSPNEQFF	TGTGCCAGCAGCGTAGGCGCCGCTAGCGGGTCCCCCAATGAGCAGTTCTTC
11	NA	TRBV29-1	NA	TRBJ1-1	CSGTMNTEAFF	TGCAGCGGGACGATGAACACTGAAGCTTTCTTT
13	NA	TRBV28	NA	TRBJ1-2	CASYSQENYGYTF	TGTGCCAGTTACTCCCAGGAGAACTATGGCTACACCTTC
14	NA	TRBV7-2	NA	TRBJ2-5	CASSSGTTSETQYF	TGTGCCAGCAGCTCCGGGACGACCTCGGAGACCCAGTACTTC
14	TRBD1	TRBV5-1	NA	TRBJ1-2	CASSLGQGNYGYTF	TGCGCCAGCAGCTTGGGACAGGGGAACTATGGCTACACCTTC
11	NA	TRBV20-1	NA	TRBJ1-3	CSVFGRNTIYF	TGCAGTGTCTTTGGTCGCAACACCATATATTTT
17	NA	TRBV11-2	NA	TRBJ2-6	CASSLDGTDAGANVLTF	TGTGCCAGCAGCTTAGATGGGACCGACGCAGGGGCCAACGTCCTGACTTTC
15	TRBD2	TRBV7-9	NA	TRBJ2-3	CASSARDYLTDTQYF	TGTGCCAGCAGTGCGAGGGACTACCTCACAGATACGCAGTATTTT
14	NA	TRBV5-1	NA	TRBJ2-5	CASSFGRFEETQYF	TGCGCCAGCAGTTTTGGGCGGTTCGAAGAGACCCAGTACTTC
12	NA	TRBV11-2	once	TRBJ2-7	CASSGSQYEQYF	TGTGCCAGCAGCGGGAGTCAGTACGAGCAGTACTTC
16	NA	TRBV4-1	NA	TRBJ2-3	CASSPAVAASTDTQYF	TGCGCCAGCAGCCCCGCGGTAGCGGCTAGCACAGATACGCAGTATTTT